This paragraph covers one TCR beta chain sequence. This entry is derived from a study of blood T cell repertoires in COVID-19. Study as a whole: Sites across the United States, Italy and Spain contributed samples from acute and convalescent COVID-19. PBMCs, B-cell-depleted T cells, or T cells provided the cDNA or gDNA that made up the material.

This CDR3 contains 13 residues. The V gene lost 9 bases and the J gene lost 2 bases, with 12 bases spanning the gap. Germline V gene sequence: CDR1 KGHDR, CDR2 SFDVKD. The protocol was immunoSEQ multiplex PCR, while the TCRdb copy is restricted to in-frame clones and leaves out a portion. In the table there are around 45,000 clones, almost 85% of which are singletons. This receptor was identified in a woman in her sixties with acute or convalescent COVID-19. The chain employs TRBV24-1 and TRBJ2-5, with D perhaps matching TRBD1 (6 bases). The specimen was peripheral blood. The CDR3 region has the DNA TGTGCCACCGGGGACATTTCGCAAGAGACCCAGTACTTC. Translating it yields CATGDISQETQYF.